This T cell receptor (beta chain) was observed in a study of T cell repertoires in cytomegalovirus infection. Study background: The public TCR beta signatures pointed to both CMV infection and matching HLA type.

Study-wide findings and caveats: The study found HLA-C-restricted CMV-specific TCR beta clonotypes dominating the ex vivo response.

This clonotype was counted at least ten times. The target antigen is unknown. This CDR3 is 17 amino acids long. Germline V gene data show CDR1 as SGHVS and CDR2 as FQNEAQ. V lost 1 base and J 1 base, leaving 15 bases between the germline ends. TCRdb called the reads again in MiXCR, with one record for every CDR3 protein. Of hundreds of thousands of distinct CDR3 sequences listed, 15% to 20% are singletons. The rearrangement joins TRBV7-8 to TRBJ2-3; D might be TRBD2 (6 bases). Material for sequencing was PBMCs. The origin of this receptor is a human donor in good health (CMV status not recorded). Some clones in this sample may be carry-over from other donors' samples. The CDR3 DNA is TGTGCCAGCAGCTTAGGATTGAGCGGGTGGGGCACAGATACGCAGTATTTT. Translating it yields CASSLGLSGWGTDTQYF.